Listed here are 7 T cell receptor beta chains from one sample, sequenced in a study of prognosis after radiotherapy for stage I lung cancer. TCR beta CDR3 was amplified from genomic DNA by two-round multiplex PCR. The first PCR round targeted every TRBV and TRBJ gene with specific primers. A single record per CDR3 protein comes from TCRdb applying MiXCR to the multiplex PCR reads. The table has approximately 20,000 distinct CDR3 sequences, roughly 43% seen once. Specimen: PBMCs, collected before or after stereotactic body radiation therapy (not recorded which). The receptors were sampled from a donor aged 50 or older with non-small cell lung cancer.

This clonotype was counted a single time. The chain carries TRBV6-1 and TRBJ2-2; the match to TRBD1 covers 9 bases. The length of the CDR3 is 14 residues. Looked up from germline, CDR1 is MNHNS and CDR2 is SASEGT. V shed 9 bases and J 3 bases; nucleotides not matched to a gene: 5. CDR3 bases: TGTGCCAGTCACCGGGACAGGGACACCGGGGAGCTGTTTTTT. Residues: CASHRDRDTGELFF.

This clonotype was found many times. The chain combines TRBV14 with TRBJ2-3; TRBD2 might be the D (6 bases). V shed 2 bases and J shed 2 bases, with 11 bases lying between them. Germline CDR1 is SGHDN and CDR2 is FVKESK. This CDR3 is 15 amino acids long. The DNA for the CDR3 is TGTGCCAGCAGCCAAAGGCGGGACTTCACAGATACGCAGTATTTT. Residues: CASSQRRDFTDTQYF.

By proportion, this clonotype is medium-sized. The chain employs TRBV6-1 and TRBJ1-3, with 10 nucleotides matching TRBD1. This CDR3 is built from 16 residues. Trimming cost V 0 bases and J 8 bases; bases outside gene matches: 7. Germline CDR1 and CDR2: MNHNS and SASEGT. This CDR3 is CASSEASGQGLYTIYF. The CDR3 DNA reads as TGTGCCAGCAGTGAAGCGTCGGGACAGGGGTTGTACACCATATATTTT.

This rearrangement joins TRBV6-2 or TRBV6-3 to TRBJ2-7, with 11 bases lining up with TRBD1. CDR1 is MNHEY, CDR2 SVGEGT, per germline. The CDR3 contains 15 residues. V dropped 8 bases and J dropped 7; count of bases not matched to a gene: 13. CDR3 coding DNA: TGTGCCAGCCACGACCTTGGACAGGGGGCTAGAGAGCAGTACTTC. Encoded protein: CASHDLGQGAREQYF.

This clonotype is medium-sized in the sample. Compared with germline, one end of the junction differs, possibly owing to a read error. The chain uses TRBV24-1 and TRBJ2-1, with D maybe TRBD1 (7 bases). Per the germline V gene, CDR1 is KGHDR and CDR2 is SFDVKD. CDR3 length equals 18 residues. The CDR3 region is CATSNLGQIGGSYNEQFF. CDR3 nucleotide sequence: TGTGCCACCAGTAATTTGGGACAGATCGGGGGCTCCTACAATGAGCAGTTCTTC.

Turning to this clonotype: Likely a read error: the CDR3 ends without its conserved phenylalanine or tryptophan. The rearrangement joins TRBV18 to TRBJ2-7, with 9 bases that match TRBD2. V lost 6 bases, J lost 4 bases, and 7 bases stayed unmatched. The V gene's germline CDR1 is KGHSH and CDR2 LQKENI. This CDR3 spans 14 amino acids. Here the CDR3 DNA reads TGTGCCAGCTCGCTAGCGGGATTTTTGTACGAGCAGTACCTC. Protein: CASSLAGFLYEQYL.

CDR3 residues: CASSSGQGKGYTF. The DNA for the CDR3 is TGTGCCAGCAGTTCGGGACAGGGTAAAGGCTACACCTTC. The chain has TRBV28 and TRBJ1-2; 9 bases map to TRBD1. V was clipped by 4 bases and J by 8 bases; unmatched bases: 5. CDR1 is MDHEN, CDR2 SYDVKM, per germline. The length of the CDR3 is 13 residues.